This record concerns one T cell receptor beta chain sequence. Its antigen is not identified. Since all of the isolated RNA was reverse transcribed, expressed TCRB transcripts were what got sequenced. TCRdb's table, derived via immunoSEQ multiplex PCR, lists solely in-frame clones and lacks some. The table lists roughly 150,000 clones, roughly 63% of them singletons. Per the germline V gene, CDR1 is SQVTM and CDR2 is ANQGSEA. The CDR3 contains 16 residues. V was pared by 1 base and J by 0 bases, with 7 bases of the junction left unmatched. The data derive from a study of beta chain features in type 1 diabetes. Overall study: In age, gender and cell yields, patients were similar to healthy donors.

Whole-study findings and limits: When Type 1 diabetes patients were examined, their TCRB CDR3s proved moderately but significantly shorter in all four CD4+ subsets.

Averaging roughly 110 mL, one heparinised blood draw was given by each donor. CD4+ naive, central memory, regulatory and stem cell-like memory subsets were isolated by sorting on CD45RO/CCR7/CD25/CD127/CD95/CD27. Each of the sorted populations had a purity greater than 98%. The source is a man under 40 with type 1 diabetes. The sequencing input was naive CD4+ T cells from blood. The chain links TRBV29-1 to TRBJ2-3; 7 bases are shared with TRBD2. CDR3 DNA sequence: TGCAGCGTTGAAGGGCAGGGAGGGACGAGCACAGATACGCAGTATTTT. Its translation: CSVEGQGGTSTDTQYF.